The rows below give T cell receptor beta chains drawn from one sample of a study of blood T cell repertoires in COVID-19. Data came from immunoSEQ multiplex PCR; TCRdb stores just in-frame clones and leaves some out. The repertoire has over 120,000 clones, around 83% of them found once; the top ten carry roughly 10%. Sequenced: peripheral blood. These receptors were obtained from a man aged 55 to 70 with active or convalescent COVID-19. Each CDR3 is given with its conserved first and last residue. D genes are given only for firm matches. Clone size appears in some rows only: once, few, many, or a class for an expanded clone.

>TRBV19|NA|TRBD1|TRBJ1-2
TGTGCCAGTGAAGGGGACAGGGGTGGCTACACCTTC
CASEGDRGGYTF
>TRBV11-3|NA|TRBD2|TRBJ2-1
TGTGCCAGCAGCTCCACTTCAGGAGCGGGGACCTACAATGAGCAGTTCTTC
CASSSTSGAGTYNEQFF
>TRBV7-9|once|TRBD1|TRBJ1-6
TGTGCCAGCAGCTCAAAACAGGGGGCCCTCAATTCACCCCTCCACTTT
CASSSKQGALNSPLHF
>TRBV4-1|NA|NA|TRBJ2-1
TGCGCCAGCAGCACCTCCGGGACCCAAGGAGGGAATGAGCAGTTCTTC
CASSTSGTQGGNEQFF
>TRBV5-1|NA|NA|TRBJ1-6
TGCGCCAGCAGCTTGGTCGCGGGGCAAGGTTCACCCCTCCACTTT
CASSLVAGQGSPLHF
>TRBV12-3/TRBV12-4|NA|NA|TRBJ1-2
TGTGCCAGCAGTTTAGCCGGGACAATTGGCTACACCTTC
CASSLAGTIGYTF
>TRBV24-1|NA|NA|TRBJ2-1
TGTGCCACCAGTGACCCCAGTACAGGGTATTACAATGAGCAGTTCTTC
CATSDPSTGYYNEQFF
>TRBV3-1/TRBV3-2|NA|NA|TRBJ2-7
TGTGCCAGCAGCCCCTGGGGAGGCGAGCAGTACTTC
CASSPWGGEQYF
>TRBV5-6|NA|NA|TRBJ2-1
TGTGCCAGCAGCTTGCAAAATGAGCAGTTCTTC
CASSLQNEQFF
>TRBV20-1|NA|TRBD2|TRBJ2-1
TGCAGTGCTAGTCCGAGACTAGCGGGAGATAACAATGAGCAGTTCTTC
CSASPRLAGDNNEQFF